This T cell receptor beta chain was captured by sequencing in a study of CD8 T cells in ankylosing spondylitis. General study findings and limits: The study identified a TCR beta motif of 7 or 8 highly homologous variants that appeared characteristic of ankylosing spondylitis blood. Matched ankylosing spondylitis synovial fluid reportedly showed significant enrichment of disease-linked clones. A subset of motif variants has previously been described in the synovial fluid and blood of reactive arthritis.

V was clipped by 8 bases and J by 5 bases, with 15 bases between them. The CDR3 sequence is 14 residues long. There are many counts of this clonotype. Its antigen is still unknown. Researchers built TCR beta libraries using quantitative 5'-RACE with molecular barcodes. TCRdb fed the 5' RACE reads into MiXCR, producing one record per CDR3 protein. The repertoire has more than 300,000 distinct CDR3 sequences, 11% of them found once; the top ten carry around 10%. The clonotype originates from a female donor with ankylosing spondylitis or in good health (not recorded which). Sample: blood, either unsorted or a sorted T cell fraction (not recorded which). V is TRBV12-3 or TRBV12-4 and J is TRBJ2-2, with D perhaps matching TRBD1 (6 bases). The CDR3 protein is CASLRTDLTGELFF. The CDR3 DNA reads TGTGCCAGCCTCCGGACAGATTTAACCGGGGAGCTGTTTTTT.